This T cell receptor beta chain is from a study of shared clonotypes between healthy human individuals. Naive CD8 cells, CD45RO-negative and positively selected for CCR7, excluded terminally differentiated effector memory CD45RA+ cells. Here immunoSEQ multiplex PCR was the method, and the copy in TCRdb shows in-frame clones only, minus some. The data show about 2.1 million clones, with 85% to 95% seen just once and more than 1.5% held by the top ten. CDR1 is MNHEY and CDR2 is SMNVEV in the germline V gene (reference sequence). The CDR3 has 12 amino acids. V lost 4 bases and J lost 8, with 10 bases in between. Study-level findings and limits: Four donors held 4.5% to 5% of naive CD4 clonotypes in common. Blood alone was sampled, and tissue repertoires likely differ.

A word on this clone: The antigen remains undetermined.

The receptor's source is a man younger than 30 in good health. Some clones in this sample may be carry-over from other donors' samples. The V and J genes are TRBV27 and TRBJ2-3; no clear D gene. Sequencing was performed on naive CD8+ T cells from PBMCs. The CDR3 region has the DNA TGTGCCAGCAGTTCCCAATCCGGTACGCAGTATTTT. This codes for CASSSQSGTQYF.